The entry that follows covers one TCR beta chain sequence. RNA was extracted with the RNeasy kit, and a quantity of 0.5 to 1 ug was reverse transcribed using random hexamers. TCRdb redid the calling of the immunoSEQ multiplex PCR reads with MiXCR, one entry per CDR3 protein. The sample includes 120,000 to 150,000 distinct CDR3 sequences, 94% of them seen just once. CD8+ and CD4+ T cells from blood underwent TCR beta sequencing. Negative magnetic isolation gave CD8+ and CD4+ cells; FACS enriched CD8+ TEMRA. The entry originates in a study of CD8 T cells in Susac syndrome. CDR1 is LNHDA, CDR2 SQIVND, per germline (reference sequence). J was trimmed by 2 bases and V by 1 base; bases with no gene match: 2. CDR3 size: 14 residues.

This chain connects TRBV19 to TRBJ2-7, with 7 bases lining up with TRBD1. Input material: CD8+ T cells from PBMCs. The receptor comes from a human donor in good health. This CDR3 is CASSIGQGAYEQYF. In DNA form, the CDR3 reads TGTGCCAGTAGTATAGGGCAGGGGGCCTACGAGCAGTACTTC.